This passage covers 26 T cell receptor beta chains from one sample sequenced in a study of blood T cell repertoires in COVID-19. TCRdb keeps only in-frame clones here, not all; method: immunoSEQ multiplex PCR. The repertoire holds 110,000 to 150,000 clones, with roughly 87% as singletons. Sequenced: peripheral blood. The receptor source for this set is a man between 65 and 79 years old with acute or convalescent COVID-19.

CDR3 bases: TGCGCCAGCAGTCCCGGGACAGGGACCCACGAGCAGTACTTC. Translation: CASSPGTGTHEQYF. V is TRBV5-1 and J is TRBJ2-7; TRBD1 matches 9 bases. The CDR3 sequence is 14 residues long. Germline-derived CDR1 and CDR2 are SGHRS and YFSETQ. Trimming removed 5 bases from V and 5 bases from J; junction bases left unmatched: 8.

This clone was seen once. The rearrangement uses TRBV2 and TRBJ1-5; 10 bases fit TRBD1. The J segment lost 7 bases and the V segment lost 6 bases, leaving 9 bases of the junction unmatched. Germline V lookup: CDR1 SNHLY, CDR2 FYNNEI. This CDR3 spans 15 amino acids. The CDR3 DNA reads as TGTGCCAGCAGCCGACAGGGGGCGCGAGGGCAGCCCCAGCATTTT. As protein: CASSRQGARGQPQHF.

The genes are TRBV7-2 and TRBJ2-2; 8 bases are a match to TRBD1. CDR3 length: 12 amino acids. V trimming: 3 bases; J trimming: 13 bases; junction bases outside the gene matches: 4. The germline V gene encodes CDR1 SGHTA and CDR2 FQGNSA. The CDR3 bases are TGTGCCAGCAGCTTGGACAGGGACGTGCTGTTTTTT. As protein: CASSLDRDVLFF.

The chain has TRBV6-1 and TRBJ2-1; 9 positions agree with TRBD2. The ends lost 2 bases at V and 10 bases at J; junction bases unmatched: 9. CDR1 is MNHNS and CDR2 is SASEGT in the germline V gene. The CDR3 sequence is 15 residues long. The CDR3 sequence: CASSESGGGAAEQFF. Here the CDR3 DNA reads TGTGCCAGCAGTGAAAGTGGCGGGGGGGCCGCCGAGCAGTTCTTC.

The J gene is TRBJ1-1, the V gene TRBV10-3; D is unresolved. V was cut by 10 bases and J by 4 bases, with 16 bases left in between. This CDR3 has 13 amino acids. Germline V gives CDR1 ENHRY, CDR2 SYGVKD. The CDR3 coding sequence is TGTGCCACGAAGACGGAGGAGGTCACTGAAGCTTTCTTT. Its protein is CATKTEEVTEAFF.

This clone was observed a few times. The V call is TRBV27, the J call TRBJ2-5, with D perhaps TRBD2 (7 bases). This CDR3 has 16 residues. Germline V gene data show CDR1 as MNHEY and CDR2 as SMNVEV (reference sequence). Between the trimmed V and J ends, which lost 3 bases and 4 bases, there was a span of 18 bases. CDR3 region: CASSFPLRGGGETQYF. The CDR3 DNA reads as TGTGCCAGCAGTTTTCCCCTTAGGGGAGGGGGAGAGACCCAGTACTTC.

CDR3: CASSLAPGTGGYGYTF. CDR3 nucleotides: TGTGCCAGCAGTTTAGCCCCCGGGACAGGGGGCTATGGCTACACCTTC. The rearrangement uses TRBV27 and TRBJ1-2, with 11 bases identical to TRBD1. Per germline, CDR1 MNHEY and CDR2 SMNVEV (reference sequence). The CDR3 extends over 16 amino acids. V lost 2 bases to trimming and J lost 4 bases; unmatched junction nucleotides: 6.

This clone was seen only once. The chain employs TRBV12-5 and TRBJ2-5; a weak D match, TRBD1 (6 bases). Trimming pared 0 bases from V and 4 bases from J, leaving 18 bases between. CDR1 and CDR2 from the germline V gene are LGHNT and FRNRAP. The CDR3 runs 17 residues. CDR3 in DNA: TGTGCTAGTGGTTTGGTACGGTGGGGGCAGCGGCGAGAGACCCAGTACTTC. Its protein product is CASGLVRWGQRRETQYF.

The CDR3 DNA reads TGTGCCAGCAGCTTACCTACCGGGATGAGCTCTGGAAACACCATATATTTT. Translated: CASSLPTGMSSGNTIYF. The gene calls are TRBV5-6 and TRBJ1-3; D gene uncertain. CDR3 length: 17 amino acids. The germline V gene has CDR1 SGHDT and CDR2 YYEEEE. The ends were cut back, 2 bases at V and 0 bases at J, with 15 bases in the middle.

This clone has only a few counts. DNA for the CDR3: TGCGCCAGCAGCTTGGTACCACGGGAGGGTTACAATGAGCAGTTCTTC. Its translation: CASSLVPREGYNEQFF. The rearrangement joins TRBV5-1 to TRBJ2-1, with TRBD2 matching 8 bases. Trimming took 0 bases from V and 4 from J; bases not matched to a gene: 6. The CDR3 sequence is 16 residues long. CDR1 SGHRS and CDR2 YFSETQ come from the germline V gene. Based on the CDR3 plus reference TRBV5-1 and TRBJ2-1, the full variable domain is KAGVTQTPRYLIKTRGQQVTLSCSPISGHRSVSWYQQTPGQGLQFLFEYFSETQRNKGNFPGRFSGRQFSNSRSEMNVSTLELGDSALYLCASSLVPREGYNEQFFGPGTRLTVL.

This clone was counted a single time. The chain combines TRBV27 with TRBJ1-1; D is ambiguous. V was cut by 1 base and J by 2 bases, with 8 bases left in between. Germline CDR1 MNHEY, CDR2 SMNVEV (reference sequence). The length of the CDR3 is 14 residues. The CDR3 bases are TGTGCCAGCAGTTTATACCCAGGAAACACTGAAGCTTTCTTT. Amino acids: CASSLYPGNTEAFF.

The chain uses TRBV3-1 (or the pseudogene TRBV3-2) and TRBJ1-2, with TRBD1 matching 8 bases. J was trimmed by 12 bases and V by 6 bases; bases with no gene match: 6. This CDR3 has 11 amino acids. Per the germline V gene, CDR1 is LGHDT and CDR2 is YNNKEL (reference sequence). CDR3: CASSRQGIHTF. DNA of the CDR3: TGTGCCAGCAGTCGACAGGGGATCCACACCTTC.

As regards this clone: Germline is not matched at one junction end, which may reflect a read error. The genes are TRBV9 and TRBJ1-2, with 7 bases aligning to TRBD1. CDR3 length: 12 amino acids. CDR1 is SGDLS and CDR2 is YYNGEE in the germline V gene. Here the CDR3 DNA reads TGTGCCAGCAGCGTAGAAAACAGGGGCTATGCCTTC. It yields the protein CASSVENRGYAF.

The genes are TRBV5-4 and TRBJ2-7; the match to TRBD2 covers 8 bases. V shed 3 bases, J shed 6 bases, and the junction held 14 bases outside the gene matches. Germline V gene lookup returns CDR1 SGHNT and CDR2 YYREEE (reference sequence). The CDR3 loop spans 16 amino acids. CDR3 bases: TGTGCCAGCAGCTCCGGCGGTACTAGCGGAAGGGGCGAGCAGTACTTC. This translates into CASSSGGTSGRGEQYF.

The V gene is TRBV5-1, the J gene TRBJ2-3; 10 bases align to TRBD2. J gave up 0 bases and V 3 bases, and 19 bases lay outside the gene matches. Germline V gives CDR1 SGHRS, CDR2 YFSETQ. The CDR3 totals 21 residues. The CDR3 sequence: CASSSLDLGLASQFSTDTQYF. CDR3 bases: TGCGCCAGCAGCTCCCTTGATTTGGGACTAGCGTCGCAATTTAGCACAGATACGCAGTATTTT.

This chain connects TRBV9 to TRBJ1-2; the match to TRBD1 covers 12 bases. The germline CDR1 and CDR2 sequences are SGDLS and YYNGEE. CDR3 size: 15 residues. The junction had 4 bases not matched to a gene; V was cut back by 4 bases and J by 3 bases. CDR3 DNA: TGTGCCAGCAGCTCCGGGACAGGGGGCGACTATGGCTACACCTTC. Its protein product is CASSSGTGGDYGYTF.

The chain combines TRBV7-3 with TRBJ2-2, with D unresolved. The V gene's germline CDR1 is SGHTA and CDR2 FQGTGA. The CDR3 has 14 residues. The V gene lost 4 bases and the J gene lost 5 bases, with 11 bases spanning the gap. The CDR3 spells CASSSYTGTGELFF. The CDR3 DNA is TGTGCCAGCAGCTCCTACACGGGTACCGGGGAGCTGTTTTTT.

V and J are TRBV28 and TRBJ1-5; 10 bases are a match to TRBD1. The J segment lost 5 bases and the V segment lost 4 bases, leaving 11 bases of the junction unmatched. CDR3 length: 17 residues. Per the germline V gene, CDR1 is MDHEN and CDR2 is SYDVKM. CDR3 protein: CASSSARPGQGYQPQHF. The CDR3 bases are TGTGCCAGCAGTTCTGCCCGGCCGGGACAGGGGTATCAGCCCCAGCATTTT.

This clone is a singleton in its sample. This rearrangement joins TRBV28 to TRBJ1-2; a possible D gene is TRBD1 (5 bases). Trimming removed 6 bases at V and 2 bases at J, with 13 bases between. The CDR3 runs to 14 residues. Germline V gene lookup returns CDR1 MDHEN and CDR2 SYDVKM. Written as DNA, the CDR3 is TGTGCCAGCAGCCCCCAACAGGAAAACTATGGCTACACCTTC. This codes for CASSPQQENYGYTF.

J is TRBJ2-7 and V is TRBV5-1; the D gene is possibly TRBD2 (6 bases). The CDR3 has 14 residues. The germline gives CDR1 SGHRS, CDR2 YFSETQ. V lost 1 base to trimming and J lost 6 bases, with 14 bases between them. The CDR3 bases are TGCGCCAGCAGCTTGTATGCTAGCGTAACCGAGCAGTACTTC. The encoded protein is CASSLYASVTEQYF.

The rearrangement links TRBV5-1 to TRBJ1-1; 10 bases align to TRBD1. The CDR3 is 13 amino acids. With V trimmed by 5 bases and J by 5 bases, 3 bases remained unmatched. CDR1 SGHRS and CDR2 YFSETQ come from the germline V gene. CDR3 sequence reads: CASRGQGWTEAFF. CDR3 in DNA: TGCGCCAGCAGGGGACAGGGGTGGACTGAAGCTTTCTTT.

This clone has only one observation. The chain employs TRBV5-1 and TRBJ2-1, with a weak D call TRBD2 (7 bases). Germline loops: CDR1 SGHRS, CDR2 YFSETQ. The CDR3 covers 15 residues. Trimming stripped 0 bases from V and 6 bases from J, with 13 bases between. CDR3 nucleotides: TGCGCCAGCAGCTTGGTGGGGGGGCATGGCAATGAGCAGTTCTTC. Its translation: CASSLVGGHGNEQFF.

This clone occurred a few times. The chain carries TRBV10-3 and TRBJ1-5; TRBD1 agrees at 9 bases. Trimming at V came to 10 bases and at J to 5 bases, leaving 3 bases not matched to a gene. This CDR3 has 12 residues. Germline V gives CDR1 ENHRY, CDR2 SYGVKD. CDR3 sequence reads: CATRTGDQPQHF. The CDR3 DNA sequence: TGTGCCACCCGGACAGGGGATCAGCCCCAGCATTTT.

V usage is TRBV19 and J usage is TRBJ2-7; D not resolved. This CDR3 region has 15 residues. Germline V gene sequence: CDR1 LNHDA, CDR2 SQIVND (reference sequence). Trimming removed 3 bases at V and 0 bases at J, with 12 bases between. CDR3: CASSIGRVRSYEQYF. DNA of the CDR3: TGTGCCAGTAGTATTGGCCGGGTCCGCTCCTACGAGCAGTACTTC.

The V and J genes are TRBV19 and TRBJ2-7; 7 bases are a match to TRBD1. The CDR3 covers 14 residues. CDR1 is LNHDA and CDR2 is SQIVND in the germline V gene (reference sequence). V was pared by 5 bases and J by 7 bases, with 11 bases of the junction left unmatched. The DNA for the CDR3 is TGTGCCAGTAGTCTCAGGACAGGTACGAATGAGCAGTACTTC. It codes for CASSLRTGTNEQYF.

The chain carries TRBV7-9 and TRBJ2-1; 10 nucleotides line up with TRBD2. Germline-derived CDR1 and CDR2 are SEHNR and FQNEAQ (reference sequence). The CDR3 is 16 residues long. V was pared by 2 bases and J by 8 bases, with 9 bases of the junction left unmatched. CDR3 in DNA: TGTGCCAGCAGCTTACGATCTAGCGGGAGCTTCGATGAGCAGTTCTTC. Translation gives CASSLRSSGSFDEQFF.